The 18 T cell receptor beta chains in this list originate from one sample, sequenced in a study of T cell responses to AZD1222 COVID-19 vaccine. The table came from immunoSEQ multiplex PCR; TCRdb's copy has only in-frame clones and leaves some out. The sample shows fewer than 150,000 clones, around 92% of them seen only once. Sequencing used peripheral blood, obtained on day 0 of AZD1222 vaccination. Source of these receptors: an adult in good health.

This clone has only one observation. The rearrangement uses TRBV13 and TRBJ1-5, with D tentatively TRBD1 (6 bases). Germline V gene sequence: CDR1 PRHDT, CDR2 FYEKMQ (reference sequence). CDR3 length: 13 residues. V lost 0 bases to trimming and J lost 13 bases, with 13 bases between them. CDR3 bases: TGTGCCAGCAGCTTAGGCCTTTGGGGGCAGCAGCATTTT. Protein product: CASSLGLWGQQHF.

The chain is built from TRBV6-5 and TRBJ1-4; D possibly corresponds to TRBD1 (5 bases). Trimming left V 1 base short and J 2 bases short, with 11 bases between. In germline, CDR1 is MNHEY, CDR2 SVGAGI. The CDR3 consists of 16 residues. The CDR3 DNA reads TGTGCCAGCAGTTACTTCCCCAGGGCCACTAATGAAAAACTGTTTTTT. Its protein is CASSYFPRATNEKLFF.

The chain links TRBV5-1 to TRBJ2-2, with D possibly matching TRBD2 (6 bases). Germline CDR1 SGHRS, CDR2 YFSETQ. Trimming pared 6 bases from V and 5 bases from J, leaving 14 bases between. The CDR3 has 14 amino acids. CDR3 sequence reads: CASTHGGRTGELFF. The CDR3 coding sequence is TGCGCCAGCACCCACGGGGGTCGGACCGGGGAGCTGTTTTTT.

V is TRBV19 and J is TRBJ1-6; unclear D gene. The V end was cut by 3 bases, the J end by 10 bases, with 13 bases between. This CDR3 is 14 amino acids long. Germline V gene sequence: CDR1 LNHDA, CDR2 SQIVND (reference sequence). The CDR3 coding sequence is TGTGCCAGTAGTATTCTCGGGGAGGGCTCACCCCTCCACTTT. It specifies CASSILGEGSPLHF. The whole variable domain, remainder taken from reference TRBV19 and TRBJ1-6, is DGGITQSPKYLFRKEGQNVTLSCEQNLNHDAMYWYRQDPGQGLRLIYYSQIVNDFQKGDIAEGYSVSREKKESFPLTVTSAQKNPTAFYLCASSILGEGSPLHFGNGTRLTVT.

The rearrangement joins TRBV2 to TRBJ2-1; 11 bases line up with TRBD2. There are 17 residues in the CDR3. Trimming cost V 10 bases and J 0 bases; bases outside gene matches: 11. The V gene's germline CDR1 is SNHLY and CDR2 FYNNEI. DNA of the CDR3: TGTGCCACCTCACCGGGACTAGCGGATAGCTCCTACAATGAGCAGTTCTTC. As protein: CATSPGLADSSYNEQFF.

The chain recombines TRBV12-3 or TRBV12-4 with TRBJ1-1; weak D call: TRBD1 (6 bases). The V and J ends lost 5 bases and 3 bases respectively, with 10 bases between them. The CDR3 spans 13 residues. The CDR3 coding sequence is TGTGCCAGCAGTACAGGGTTGTACACTGAAGCTTTCTTT. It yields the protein CASSTGLYTEAFF.

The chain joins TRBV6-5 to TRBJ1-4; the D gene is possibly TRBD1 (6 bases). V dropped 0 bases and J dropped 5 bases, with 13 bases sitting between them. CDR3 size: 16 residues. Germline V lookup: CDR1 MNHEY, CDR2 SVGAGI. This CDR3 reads CASSYSTGMSNEKLFF. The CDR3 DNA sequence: TGTGCCAGCAGTTACTCCACAGGGATGTCGAATGAAAAACTGTTTTTT.

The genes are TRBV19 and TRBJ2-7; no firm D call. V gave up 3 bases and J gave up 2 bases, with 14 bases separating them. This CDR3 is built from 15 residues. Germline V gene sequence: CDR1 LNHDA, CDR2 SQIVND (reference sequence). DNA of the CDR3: TGTGCCAGTAGTATTTTCGGCCCAGGCCCCTACGAGCAGTACTTC. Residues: CASSIFGPGPYEQYF.

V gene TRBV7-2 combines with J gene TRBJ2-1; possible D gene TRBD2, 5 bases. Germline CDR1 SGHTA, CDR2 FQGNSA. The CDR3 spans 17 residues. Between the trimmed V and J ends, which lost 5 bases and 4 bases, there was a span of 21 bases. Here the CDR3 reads CASSRAIVGAVYNEQFF. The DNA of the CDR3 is TGTGCCAGCAGCAGAGCTATCGTGGGAGCGGTTTACAATGAGCAGTTCTTC.

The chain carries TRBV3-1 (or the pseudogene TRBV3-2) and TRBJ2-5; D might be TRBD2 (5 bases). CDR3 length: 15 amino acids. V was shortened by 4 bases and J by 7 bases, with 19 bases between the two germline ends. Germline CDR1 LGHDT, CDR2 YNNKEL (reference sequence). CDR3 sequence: CASSRTGSLAGTQYF. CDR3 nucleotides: TGTGCCAGCAGCCGCACCGGGTCCCTGGCGGGGACCCAGTACTTC.

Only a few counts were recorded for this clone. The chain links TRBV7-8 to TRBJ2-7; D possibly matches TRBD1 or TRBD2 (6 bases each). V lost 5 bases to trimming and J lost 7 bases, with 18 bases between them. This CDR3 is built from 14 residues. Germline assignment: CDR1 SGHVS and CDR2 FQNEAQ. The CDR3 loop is CASSQGMEGGEQYF. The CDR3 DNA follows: TGTGCCAGCAGCCAGGGTATGGAGGGGGGAGAGCAGTACTTC.

The CDR3, as DNA: TGTGCCAGCAGCTCTCTCGGGGGCTATGGAAACACCATATATTTT. The encoded protein is CASSSLGGYGNTIYF. V gene TRBV7-2 combines with J gene TRBJ1-3, with TRBD1 as a possible D gene (6 bases). With 4 bases removed from V and 3 bases from J, the gap between germline ends came to 13 bases. Germline V gives CDR1 SGHTA, CDR2 FQGNSA. The CDR3 loop spans 15 amino acids.

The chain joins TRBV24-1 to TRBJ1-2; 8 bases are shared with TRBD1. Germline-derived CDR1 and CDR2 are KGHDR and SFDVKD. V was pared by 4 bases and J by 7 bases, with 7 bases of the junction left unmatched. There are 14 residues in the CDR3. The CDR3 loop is CATSDSSGQAGYTF. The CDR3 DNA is TGTGCCACCAGTGACTCTTCGGGACAGGCTGGCTACACCTTC.

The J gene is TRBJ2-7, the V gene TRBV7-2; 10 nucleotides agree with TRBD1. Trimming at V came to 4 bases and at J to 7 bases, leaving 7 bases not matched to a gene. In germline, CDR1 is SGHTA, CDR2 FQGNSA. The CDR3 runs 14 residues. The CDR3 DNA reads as TGTGCCAGCAGCTCAAGACAGGGGGCGCGGGAGCAGTACTTC. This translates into CASSSRQGAREQYF.

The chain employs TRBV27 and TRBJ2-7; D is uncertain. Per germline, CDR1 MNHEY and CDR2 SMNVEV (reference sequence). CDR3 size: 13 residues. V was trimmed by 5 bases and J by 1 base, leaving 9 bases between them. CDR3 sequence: CASSNAGSYEQYF. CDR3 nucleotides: TGTGCCAGCAGTAATGCCGGATCCTACGAGCAGTACTTC.

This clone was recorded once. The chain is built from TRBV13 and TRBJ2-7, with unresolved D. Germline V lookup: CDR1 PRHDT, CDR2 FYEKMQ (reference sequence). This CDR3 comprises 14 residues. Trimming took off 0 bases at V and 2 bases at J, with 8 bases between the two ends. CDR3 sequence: CASSLGVEAYEQYF. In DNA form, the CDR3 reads TGTGCCAGCAGCTTAGGTGTGGAAGCCTACGAGCAGTACTTC.

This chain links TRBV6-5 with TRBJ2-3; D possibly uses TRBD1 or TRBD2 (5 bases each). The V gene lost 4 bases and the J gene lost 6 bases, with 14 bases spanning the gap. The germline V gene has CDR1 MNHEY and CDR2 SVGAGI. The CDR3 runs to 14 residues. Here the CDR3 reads CASSSGTESDTQYF. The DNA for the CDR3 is TGTGCCAGCAGTTCCGGGACCGAGAGTGATACGCAGTATTTT.

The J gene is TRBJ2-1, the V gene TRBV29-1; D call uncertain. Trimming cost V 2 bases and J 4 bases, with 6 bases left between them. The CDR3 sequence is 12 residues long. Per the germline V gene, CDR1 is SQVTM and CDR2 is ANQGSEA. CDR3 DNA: TGCAGCGTTGAACCGGATTACAATGAGCAGTTCTTC. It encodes CSVEPDYNEQFF.